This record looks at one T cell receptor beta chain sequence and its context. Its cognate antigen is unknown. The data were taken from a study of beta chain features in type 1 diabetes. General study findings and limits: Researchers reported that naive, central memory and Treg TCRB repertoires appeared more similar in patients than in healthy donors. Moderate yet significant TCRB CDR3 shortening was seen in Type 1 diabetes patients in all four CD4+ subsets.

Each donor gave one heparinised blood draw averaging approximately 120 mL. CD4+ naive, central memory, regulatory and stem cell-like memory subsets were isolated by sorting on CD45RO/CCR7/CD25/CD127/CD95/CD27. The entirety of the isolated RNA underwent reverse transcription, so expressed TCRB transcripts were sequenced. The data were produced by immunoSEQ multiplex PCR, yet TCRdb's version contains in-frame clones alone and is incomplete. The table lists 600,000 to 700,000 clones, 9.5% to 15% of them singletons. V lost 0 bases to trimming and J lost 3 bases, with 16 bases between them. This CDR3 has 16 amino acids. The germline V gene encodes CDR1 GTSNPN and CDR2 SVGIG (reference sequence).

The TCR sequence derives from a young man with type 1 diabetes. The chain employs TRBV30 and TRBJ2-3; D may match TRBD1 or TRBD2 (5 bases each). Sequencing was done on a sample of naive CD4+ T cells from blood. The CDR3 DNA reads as TGTGCCTGGAGTGTACCGCCCATGGGGGTGACAGATACGCAGTATTTT. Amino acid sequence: CAWSVPPMGVTDTQYF.